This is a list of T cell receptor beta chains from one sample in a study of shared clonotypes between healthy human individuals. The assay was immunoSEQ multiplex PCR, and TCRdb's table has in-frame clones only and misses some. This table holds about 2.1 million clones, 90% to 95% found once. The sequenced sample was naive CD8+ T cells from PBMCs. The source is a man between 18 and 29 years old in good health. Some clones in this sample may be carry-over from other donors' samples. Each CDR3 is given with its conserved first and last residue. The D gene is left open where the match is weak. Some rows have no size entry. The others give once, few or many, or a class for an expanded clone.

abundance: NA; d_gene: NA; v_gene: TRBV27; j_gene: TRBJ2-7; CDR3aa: CASSSFEGGGYEQYF; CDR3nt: TGTGCCAGCAGCTCCTTCGAGGGGGGGGGCTACGAGCAGTACTTC
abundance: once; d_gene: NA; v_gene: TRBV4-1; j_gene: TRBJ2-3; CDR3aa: CASSLSGPYSTDTQYF; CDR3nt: TGCGCCAGCAGCCTAAGCGGGCCTTACAGCACAGATACGCAGTATTTT
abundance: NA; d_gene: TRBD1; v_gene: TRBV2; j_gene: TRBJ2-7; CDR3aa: CARSGTGFYEQYF; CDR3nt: TGTGCCAGGAGTGGGACAGGGTTCTACGAGCAGTACTTC
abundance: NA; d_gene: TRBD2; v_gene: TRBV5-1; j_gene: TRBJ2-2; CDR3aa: CASSQTSGRVTWTGELFF; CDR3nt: TGCGCCAGCAGCCAGACTAGCGGGAGGGTCACATGGACCGGGGAGCTGTTTTTT
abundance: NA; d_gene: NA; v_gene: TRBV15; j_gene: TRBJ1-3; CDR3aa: CATSRALGSGNTIYF; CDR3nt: TGTGCCACCAGCAGAGCTTTGGGGTCTGGAAACACCATATATTTT
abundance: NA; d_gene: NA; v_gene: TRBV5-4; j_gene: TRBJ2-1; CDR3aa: CASSFRDSGYNEQFF; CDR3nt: TGTGCCAGCAGCTTTCGGGACTCAGGATACAATGAGCAGTTCTTC
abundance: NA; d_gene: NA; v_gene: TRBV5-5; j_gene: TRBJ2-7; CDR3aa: CASSLVEQYF; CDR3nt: TGTGCCAGCAGCTTAGTGGAGCAGTACTTC
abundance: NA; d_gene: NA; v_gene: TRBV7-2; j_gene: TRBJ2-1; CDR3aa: CASSLITGSKEQFF; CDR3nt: TGTGCCAGCAGCTTAATCACAGGGTCCAAGGAGCAGTTCTTC
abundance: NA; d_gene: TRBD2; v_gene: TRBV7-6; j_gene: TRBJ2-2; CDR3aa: CASSTGLAAKNTGELFF; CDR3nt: TGTGCCAGCAGCACAGGACTAGCGGCAAAGAACACCGGGGAGCTGTTTTTT
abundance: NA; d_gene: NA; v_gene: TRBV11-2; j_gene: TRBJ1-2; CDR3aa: CASSPRNLLYGYTF; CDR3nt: TGTGCCAGCAGCCCACGCAATCTTCTCTATGGCTACACCTTC
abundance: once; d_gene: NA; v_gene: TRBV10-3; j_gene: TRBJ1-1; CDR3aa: CAISESGVEFTEAFF; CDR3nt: TGTGCCATCAGTGAGTCTGGGGTTGAGTTCACTGAAGCTTTCTTT
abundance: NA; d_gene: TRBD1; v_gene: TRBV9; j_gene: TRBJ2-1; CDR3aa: CASSVETGGRNEQFF; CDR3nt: TGTGCCAGCAGCGTAGAAACAGGGGGCCGGAATGAGCAGTTCTTC
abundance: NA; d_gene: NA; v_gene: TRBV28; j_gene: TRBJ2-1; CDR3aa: CASRLEGPNYNEQFF; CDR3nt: TGTGCCAGCAGACTTGAGGGACCTAACTACAATGAGCAGTTCTTC
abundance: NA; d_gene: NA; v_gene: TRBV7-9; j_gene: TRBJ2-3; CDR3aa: CASSSEQEIYDTQYF; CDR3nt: TGTGCCAGCAGCTCCGAGCAGGAGATCTATGATACGCAGTATTTT
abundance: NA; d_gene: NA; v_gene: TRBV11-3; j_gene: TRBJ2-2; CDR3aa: CASRGNTGELFF; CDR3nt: TGTGCCAGTAGAGGGAACACCGGGGAGCTGTTTTTT
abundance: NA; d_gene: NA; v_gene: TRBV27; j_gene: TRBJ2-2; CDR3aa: CASSLGHPGPLQPNTGELFF; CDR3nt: TGTGCCAGCAGTTTGGGACACCCGGGACCTCTCCAACCGAACACCGGGGAGCTGTTTTTT
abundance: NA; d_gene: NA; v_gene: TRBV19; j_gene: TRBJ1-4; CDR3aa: CASSIDWGPQEKLFF; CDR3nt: TGTGCCAGTAGTATAGATTGGGGCCCGCAGGAAAAACTGTTTTTT
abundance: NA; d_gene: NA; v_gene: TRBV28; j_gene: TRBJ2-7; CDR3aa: CASSSGRRDGSYEQYF; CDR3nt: TGTGCCAGCAGTTCCGGCCGACGGGACGGCTCCTACGAGCAGTACTTC
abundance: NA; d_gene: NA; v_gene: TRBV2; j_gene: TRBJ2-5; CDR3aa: CASSEEFREQETQYF; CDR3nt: TGTGCCAGCAGTGAAGAGTTCAGGGAACAAGAGACCCAGTACTTC
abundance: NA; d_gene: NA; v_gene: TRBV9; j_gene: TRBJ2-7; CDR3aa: CASSVMAGLSYEQYF; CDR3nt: TGTGCCAGCAGCGTCATGGCAGGTCTGTCCTACGAGCAGTACTTC
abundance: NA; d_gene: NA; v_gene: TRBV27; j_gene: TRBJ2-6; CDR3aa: CASSPQGAGANVLTF; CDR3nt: TGTGCCAGCAGTCCCCAGGGAGCTGGGGCCAACGTCCTGACTTTC
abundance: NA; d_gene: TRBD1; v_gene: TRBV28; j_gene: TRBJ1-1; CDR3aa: CASRYTRDREFFF; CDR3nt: TGTGCCAGCAGGTACACCCGGGACAGGGAATTTTTCTTT
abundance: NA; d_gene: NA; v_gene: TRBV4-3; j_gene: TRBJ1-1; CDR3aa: CASSQYRKNTEAFF; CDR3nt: TGCGCCAGCAGCCAGTACAGGAAGAACACTGAAGCTTTCTTT
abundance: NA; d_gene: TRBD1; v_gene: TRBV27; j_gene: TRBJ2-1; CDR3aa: CASSLLTPTGGLSGEQFF; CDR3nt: TGTGCCAGCAGTTTACTCACTCCGACAGGGGGTTTATCTGGTGAGCAGTTCTTC
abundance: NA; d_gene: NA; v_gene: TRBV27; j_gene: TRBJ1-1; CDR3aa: CATSDRYPDEAFF; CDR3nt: TGTGCCACCTCGGACCGCTACCCTGATGAAGCTTTCTTT
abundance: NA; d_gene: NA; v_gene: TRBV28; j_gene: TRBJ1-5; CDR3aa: CASTLFDSDNQPQHF; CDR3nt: TGTGCCAGCACCCTCTTTGACAGCGACAATCAGCCCCAGCATTTT
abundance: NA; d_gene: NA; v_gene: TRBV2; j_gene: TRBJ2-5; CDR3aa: CASSEARREVETQYF; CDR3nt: TGTGCCAGCAGTGAAGCGCGAAGGGAGGTAGAGACCCAGTACTTC
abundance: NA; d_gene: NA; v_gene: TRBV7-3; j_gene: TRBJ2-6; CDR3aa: CASSLTKGRGSGANVLTF; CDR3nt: TGTGCCAGCAGCTTAACGAAGGGCAGGGGATCTGGGGCCAACGTCCTGACTTTC
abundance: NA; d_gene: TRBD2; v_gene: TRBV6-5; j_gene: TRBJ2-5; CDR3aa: CASSYLTSVETQYF; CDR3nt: TGTGCCAGCAGTTACCTGACTAGCGTAGAGACCCAGTACTTC
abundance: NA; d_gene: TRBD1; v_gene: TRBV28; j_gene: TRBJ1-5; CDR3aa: CASSFDRGHQPQHF; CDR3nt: TGTGCCAGCAGTTTTGACAGGGGCCATCAGCCCCAGCATTTT
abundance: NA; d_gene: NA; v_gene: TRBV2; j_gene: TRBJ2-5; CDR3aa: CAIRRALGGQETQYF; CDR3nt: TGTGCGATTAGGCGGGCCTTAGGAGGTCAAGAGACCCAGTACTTC
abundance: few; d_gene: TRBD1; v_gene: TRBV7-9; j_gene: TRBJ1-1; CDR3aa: CASSSGQGRTEAFF; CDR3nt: TGTGCCAGCAGCTCGGGACAGGGAAGGACTGAAGCTTTCTTT
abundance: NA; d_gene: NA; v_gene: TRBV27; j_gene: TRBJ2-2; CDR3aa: CASSPLGGGTDPLTGELFF; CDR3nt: TGTGCCAGCAGTCCACTGGGGGGCGGAACCGACCCACTCACCGGGGAGCTGTTTTTT
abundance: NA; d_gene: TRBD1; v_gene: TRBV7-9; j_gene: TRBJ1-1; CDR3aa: CASSFRPGQGMVFTEAFF; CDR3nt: TGTGCCAGCAGCTTTCGACCGGGACAGGGGATGGTTTTCACTGAAGCTTTCTTT
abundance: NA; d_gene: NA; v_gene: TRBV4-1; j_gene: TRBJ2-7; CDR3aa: CASSHAVSYEQYF; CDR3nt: TGCGCCAGCAGCCACGCCGTCTCCTACGAGCAGTACTTC
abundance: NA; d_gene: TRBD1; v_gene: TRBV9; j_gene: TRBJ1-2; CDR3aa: CASSARKTGTAGNYGYTF; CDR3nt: TGTGCCAGCAGCGCCAGAAAAACCGGGACAGCTGGTAACTATGGCTACACCTTC
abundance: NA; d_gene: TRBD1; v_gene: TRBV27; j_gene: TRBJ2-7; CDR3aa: CASSQPGQGTYEQYF; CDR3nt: TGTGCCAGCAGCCAACCCGGACAGGGTACATACGAGCAGTACTTC
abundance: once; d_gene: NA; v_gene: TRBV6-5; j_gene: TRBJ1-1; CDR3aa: CASSYSSTGSTEAFF; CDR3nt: TGTGCCAGCAGTTACTCGTCTACAGGGAGCACTGAAGCTTTCTTT
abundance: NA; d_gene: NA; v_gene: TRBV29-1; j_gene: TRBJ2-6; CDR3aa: CSVDPPGANVLTF; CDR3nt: TGCAGCGTTGACCCCCCAGGGGCCAACGTCCTGACTTTC
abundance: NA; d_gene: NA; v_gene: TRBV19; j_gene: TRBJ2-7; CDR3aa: CASSAGDPAYYEQYF; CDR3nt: TGTGCCAGTAGTGCCGGGGACCCAGCCTACTACGAGCAGTACTTC
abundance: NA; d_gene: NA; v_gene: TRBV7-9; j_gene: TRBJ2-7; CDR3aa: CASSLAGNFEYSYEQYF; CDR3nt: TGTGCCAGCAGCTTAGCGGGGAATTTTGAGTACTCCTACGAGCAGTACTTC
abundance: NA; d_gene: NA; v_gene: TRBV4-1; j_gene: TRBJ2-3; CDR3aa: CASSHLGGTSTDTQYF; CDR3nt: TGCGCCAGCAGCCATTTAGGAGGAACTAGCACAGATACGCAGTATTTT
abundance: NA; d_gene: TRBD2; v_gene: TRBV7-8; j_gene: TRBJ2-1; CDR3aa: CASSSRLAANPQDRGEQFF; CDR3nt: TGTGCCAGCAGCTCACGACTAGCGGCTAACCCGCAGGATAGGGGTGAGCAGTTCTTC
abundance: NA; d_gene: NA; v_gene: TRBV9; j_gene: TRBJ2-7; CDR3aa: CASSSTDGPYEQYF; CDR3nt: TGTGCCAGCAGCTCAACGGACGGGCCCTACGAGCAGTACTTC
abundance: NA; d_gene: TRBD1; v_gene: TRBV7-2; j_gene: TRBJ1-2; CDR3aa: CASSFGQGDYGYTF; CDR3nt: TGTGCCAGCAGCTTTGGACAGGGAGACTATGGCTACACCTTC
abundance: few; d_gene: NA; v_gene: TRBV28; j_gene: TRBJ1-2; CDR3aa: CASSRPTGYYGYTF; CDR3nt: TGTGCCAGCAGCCGCCCTACAGGGTACTATGGCTACACCTTC